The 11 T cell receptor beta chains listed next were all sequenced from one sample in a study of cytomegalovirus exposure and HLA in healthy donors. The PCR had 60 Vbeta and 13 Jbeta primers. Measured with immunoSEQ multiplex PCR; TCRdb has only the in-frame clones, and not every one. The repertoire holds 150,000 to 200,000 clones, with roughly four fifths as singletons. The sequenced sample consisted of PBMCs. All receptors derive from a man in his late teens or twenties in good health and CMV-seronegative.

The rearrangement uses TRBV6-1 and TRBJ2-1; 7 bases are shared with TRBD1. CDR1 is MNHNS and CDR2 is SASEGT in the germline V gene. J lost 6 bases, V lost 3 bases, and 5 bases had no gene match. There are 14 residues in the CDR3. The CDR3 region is CASSDDRAGNEQFF. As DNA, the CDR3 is TGTGCCAGCAGTGATGACAGGGCAGGCAATGAGCAGTTCTTC.

CDR3 amino acids: CASSQGAGELFF. The DNA for the CDR3 is TGTGCCAGTAGCCAGGGGGCCGGGGAGCTGTTTTTT. The chain combines TRBV19 with TRBJ2-2; 7 bases are a match to TRBD1. Per germline, CDR1 LNHDA and CDR2 SQIVND (reference sequence). The V segment lost 6 bases and the J segment 6 bases; nucleotides outside the gene matches: 1. This CDR3 has 12 amino acids.

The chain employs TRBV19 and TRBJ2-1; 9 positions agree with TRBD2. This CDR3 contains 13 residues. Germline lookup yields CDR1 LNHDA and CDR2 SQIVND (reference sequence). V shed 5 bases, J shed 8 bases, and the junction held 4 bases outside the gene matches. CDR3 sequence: CASSFRLADEQFF. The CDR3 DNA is TGTGCCAGTAGTTTCCGACTAGCGGATGAGCAGTTCTTC.

The CDR3 DNA reads as TGTGCCAGCAGGGGGCCAGGGTACTGGGAGACCCAGTACTTC. Its translation is CASRGPGYWETQYF. The V gene is TRBV5-8, the J gene TRBJ2-5; possible D gene TRBD1, 5 bases. This CDR3 comprises 14 residues. Germline assignment: CDR1 SGHTS and CDR2 YDEGEE. V was shortened by 5 bases and J by 5 bases, with 16 bases between the two germline ends.

The CDR3 protein is CASSPGLAGGDEQFF. CDR3 coding DNA: TGTGCCAGCAGCCCGGGACTAGCGGGGGGGGATGAGCAGTTCTTC. The chain links TRBV5-4 to TRBJ2-1; 16 bases are a match to TRBD2. Trimming removed 4 bases from V and 8 bases from J; junction bases left unmatched: 3. Germline CDR1 and CDR2: SGHNT and YYREEE (reference sequence). This CDR3 is built from 15 residues.

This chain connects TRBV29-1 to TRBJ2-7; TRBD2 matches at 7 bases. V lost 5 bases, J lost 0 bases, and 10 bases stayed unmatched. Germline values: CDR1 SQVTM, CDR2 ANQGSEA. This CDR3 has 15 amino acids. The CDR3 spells CSVWGWEGSSYEQYF. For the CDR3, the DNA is TGCAGCGTTTGGGGGTGGGAGGGGAGCTCCTACGAGCAGTACTTC.

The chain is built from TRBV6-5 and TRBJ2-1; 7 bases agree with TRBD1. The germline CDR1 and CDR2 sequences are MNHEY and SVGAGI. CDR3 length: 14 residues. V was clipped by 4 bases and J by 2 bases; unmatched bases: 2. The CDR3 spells CASSSDRTYNEQFF. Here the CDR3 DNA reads TGTGCCAGCAGTTCGGACAGGACCTACAATGAGCAGTTCTTC.

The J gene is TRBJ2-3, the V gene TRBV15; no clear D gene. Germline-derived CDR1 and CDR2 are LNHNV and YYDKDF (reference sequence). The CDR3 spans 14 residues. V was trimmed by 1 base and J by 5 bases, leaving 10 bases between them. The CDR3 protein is CATSRVPIGDTQYF. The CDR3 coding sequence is TGTGCCACCAGCAGAGTCCCAATCGGAGATACGCAGTATTTT.

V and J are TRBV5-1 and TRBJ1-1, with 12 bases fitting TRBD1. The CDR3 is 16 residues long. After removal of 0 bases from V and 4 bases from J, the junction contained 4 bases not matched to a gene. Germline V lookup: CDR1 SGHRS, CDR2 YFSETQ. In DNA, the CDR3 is TGCGCCAGCAGCTTGGCTGGGACAGGGGGCGTCACTGAAGCTTTCTTT. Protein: CASSLAGTGGVTEAFF.

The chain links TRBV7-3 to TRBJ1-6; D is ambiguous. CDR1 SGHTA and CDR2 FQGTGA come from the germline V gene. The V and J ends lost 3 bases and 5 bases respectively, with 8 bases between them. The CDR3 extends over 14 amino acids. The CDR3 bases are TGTGCCAGCAGCTTCTCGGGAGATAATTCACCCCTCCACTTT. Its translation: CASSFSGDNSPLHF.

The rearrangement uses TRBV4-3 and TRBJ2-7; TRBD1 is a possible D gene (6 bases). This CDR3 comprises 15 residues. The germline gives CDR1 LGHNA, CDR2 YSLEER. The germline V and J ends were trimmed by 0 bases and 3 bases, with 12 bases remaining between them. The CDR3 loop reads CASSQDQRTDYEQYF. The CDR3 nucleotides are TGCGCCAGCAGCCAAGATCAACGGACAGACTACGAGCAGTACTTC.